The 32 T cell receptor beta chains listed next were all sequenced from one sample in a study of CD8+ T cells in alopecia areata. Treatment indicated: oral pan-JAK inhibitor, 5-10 mg twice daily. cDNA serving as the sequencing template came from extracted, reverse transcribed RNA. Clones were sequenced by immunoSEQ multiplex PCR, and TCRdb holds only the in-frame ones, with some missing. The sample consists of some 88,000 clones, roughly 47% of them appearing once. The specimen comprised CD8+ T cells sorted from blood, sampled at week 24, from a patient treated with tofacitinib. The receptors come from a human donor with alopecia areata.

The V gene is TRBV9, the J gene TRBJ2-1; D not resolved. The CDR3 spans 12 residues. V dropped 4 bases and J dropped 4 bases, with 6 bases sitting between them. Germline V lookup: CDR1 SGDLS, CDR2 YYNGEE. The CDR3 DNA reads as TGTGCCAGCAGCCCAGGTTACAATGAGCAGTTCTTC. This sequence encodes CASSPGYNEQFF.

This rearrangement joins TRBV5-6 to TRBJ2-7; the match to TRBD1 covers 7 bases. Germline V lookup: CDR1 SGHDT, CDR2 YYEEEE. CDR3 size: 15 residues. V lost 4 bases to trimming and J lost 3 bases; unmatched junction nucleotides: 10. The CDR3 DNA is TGTGCCAGCAGCCCGCGAGGGGGCCAACTCTACGAGCAGTACTTC. It yields the protein CASSPRGGQLYEQYF.

V gene TRBV6-4 combines with J gene TRBJ1-1, with D tentatively TRBD1 (6 bases). Germline V gene lookup returns CDR1 MRHNA and CDR2 SNTAGT. V shed 6 bases and J shed 4 bases, with 9 bases lying between them. The length of the CDR3 is 12 residues. The CDR3 protein is CASRQGGTEAFF. The CDR3 nucleotides are TGTGCCAGCAGACAAGGGGGCACTGAAGCTTTCTTT.

The chain employs TRBV4-3 and TRBJ2-7, with D tentatively TRBD2 (5 bases). The CDR3 extends over 14 amino acids. V was shortened by 2 bases and J by 2 bases, with 10 bases between the two germline ends. The germline gives CDR1 LGHNA, CDR2 YSLEER. The CDR3 loop is CASSQQTRAYEQYF. Written as DNA, the CDR3 is TGCGCCAGCAGCCAACAAACTAGAGCCTACGAGCAGTACTTC.

This clone was detected many times. This chain uses TRBV2 with TRBJ1-1; possible D gene TRBD1, 5 bases. The V and J ends lost 3 bases and 5 bases respectively, with 10 bases between them. The CDR3 is 13 residues long. CDR1 SNHLY and CDR2 FYNNEI come from the germline V gene. The CDR3 here is CASSDTGGTEAFF. The CDR3 DNA reads TGTGCCAGCAGTGATACAGGCGGGACTGAAGCTTTCTTT.

The chain joins TRBV30 to TRBJ1-1; D is perhaps TRBD1 (6 bases). Germline CDR1 reads GTSNPN; CDR2 reads SVGIG (reference sequence). The germline V and J ends were trimmed by 1 base and 2 bases, with 14 bases remaining between them. The CDR3 has 15 residues. This CDR3 is CAWSAWTVFNTEAFF. Here the CDR3 DNA reads TGTGCCTGGAGTGCCTGGACAGTCTTCAACACTGAAGCTTTCTTT.

This clone showed up just a few times. The chain carries TRBV10-3 and TRBJ2-7; 9 positions agree with TRBD2. CDR3 length: 14 amino acids. From germline, CDR1 is ENHRY and CDR2 SYGVKD. V shed 10 bases and J 6 bases; nucleotides not matched to a gene: 13. DNA for the CDR3: TGTGCCACCAAGGACGGCCTAGCGGGGAGCGAGCAGTACTTC. It codes for CATKDGLAGSEQYF.

This clone came up a few times. The chain carries TRBV2 and TRBJ2-7, with TRBD1 matching over 7 bases. The CDR3 spans 14 residues. CDR1 and CDR2 from the germline V gene are SNHLY and FYNNEI. V trimming: 6 bases; J trimming: 3 bases; junction bases outside the gene matches: 8. CDR3 sequence reads: CASRATGLGYEQYF. The CDR3 nucleotides read TGTGCCAGCAGGGCGACAGGGCTCGGCTACGAGCAGTACTTC.

This chain uses TRBV19 with TRBJ2-1; D may match TRBD1 or TRBD2 (5 bases each). The V gene's germline CDR1 is LNHDA and CDR2 SQIVND (reference sequence). V was trimmed by 0 bases and J by 2 bases, leaving 8 bases between them. The CDR3 length is 15 residues. In DNA, the CDR3 is TGTGCCAGTAGTATAGACGAGGGGACCTACAATGAGCAGTTCTTC. This encodes CASSIDEGTYNEQFF.

The chain uses TRBV18 and TRBJ2-7, with a tentative D call TRBD2 (5 bases). V was pared by 2 bases and J by 7 bases, with 21 bases between. The CDR3 is 16 residues long. The germline V gene has CDR1 KGHSH and CDR2 LQKENI. The CDR3 DNA reads TGTGCCAGCTCACCAAACGGCGGGCAAGAATGGCAGGAGCAGTACTTC. Protein sequence: CASSPNGGQEWQEQYF.

The sample holds a few counts of this clone. The rearrangement links TRBV30 to TRBJ1-1; D gene uncertain. This CDR3 spans 11 amino acids. Trimming cost V 3 bases and J 4 bases, with 6 bases left between them. CDR1 GTSNPN and CDR2 SVGIG come from the germline V gene (reference sequence). The CDR3 coding sequence is TGTGCCTGGAGGTGGGGCACTGAAGCTTTCTTT. It specifies CAWRWGTEAFF.

Only a few counts were recorded for this clone. Compared with germline, one end of the junction differs, possibly owing to a read error. V usage is TRBV15 and J usage is TRBJ2-1, with D uncertain. This CDR3 contains 11 residues. Germline CDR1 reads LNHNV; CDR2 reads YYDKDF (reference sequence). The chain's CDR3 is CATSSNNEQFF. The CDR3, as DNA: TGTGCCACCAGCTCCAACAATGAGCAGTTCTTC.

This clone showed up just a few times. The CDR3 spells CASSRGGSAGNTEAFF. Written as DNA, the CDR3 is TGTGCCAGTAGTAGGGGAGGGTCCGCAGGGAACACTGAAGCTTTCTTT. The chain links TRBV19 to TRBJ1-1; no clear D. The V gene's germline CDR1 is LNHDA and CDR2 SQIVND (reference sequence). The V end was cut by 4 bases, the J end by 1 base, with 16 bases between. CDR3 length: 16 amino acids.

This clone has a single count. J is TRBJ1-2 and V is TRBV30; D not certain. Trimming stripped 0 bases from V and 3 bases from J, with 11 bases between. Germline CDR1 is GTSNPN and CDR2 is SVGIG (reference sequence). This CDR3 has 14 residues. CDR3 DNA: TGTGCCTGGAGTGTAGGAATGCGGGACTATGGCTACACCTTC. Its translation is CAWSVGMRDYGYTF.

This clone was found a few times. This chain links TRBV14 with TRBJ2-5; a possible D gene is TRBD2 (6 bases). CDR3 length: 15 residues. Germline V gene sequence: CDR1 SGHDN, CDR2 FVKESK. The ends were cut back, 5 bases at V and 0 bases at J, with 13 bases in the middle. The CDR3 region is CASSSLLANQETQYF. CDR3 DNA: TGTGCCAGCAGCTCACTCCTAGCGAACCAAGAGACCCAGTACTTC.

The sample holds a few counts of this clone. CDR3 DNA sequence: TGCGCCAGCAGCGGAAAACAGGGGTTTGGCATTCAGTACTTC. As protein: CASSGKQGFGIQYF. This chain uses TRBV5-1 with TRBJ2-4; 7 bases fit TRBD1. This CDR3 is built from 14 residues. V trimming: 4 bases; J trimming: 9 bases; junction bases outside the gene matches: 10. CDR1 SGHRS and CDR2 YFSETQ come from the germline V gene.

In its sample, this clone was seen a few times. The rearrangement links TRBV7-6 to TRBJ1-1; D remains unclear. Germline loops: CDR1 SGHVS, CDR2 FNYEAQ. The CDR3 is 12 amino acids. Trimming removed 5 bases at V and 6 bases at J, with 10 bases between. CDR3: CASSPKTAEAFF. Written as DNA, the CDR3 is TGTGCCAGCAGCCCGAAGACCGCTGAAGCTTTCTTT.

This chain uses TRBV5-6 with TRBJ2-7, with 9 positions matching TRBD1. This CDR3 contains 14 residues. The J segment lost 3 bases and the V segment lost 2 bases, leaving 3 bases of the junction unmatched. Germline-derived CDR1 and CDR2 are SGHDT and YYEEEE. CDR3 in amino acids: CASSFGTGNYEQYF. In nucleotides, the CDR3 is TGTGCCAGCAGCTTTGGGACAGGGAACTACGAGCAGTACTTC.

Note on this clone: A single base separates this from a much larger clone, so it may be a read error. The J gene is TRBJ2-1, the V gene TRBV7-9; D gene uncertain. The CDR3 contains 12 residues. Germline CDR1 SEHNR, CDR2 FQNEAQ (reference sequence). V was clipped by 5 bases and J by 3 bases, with 5 bases between them. The CDR3 nucleotides are TGTGCCAGCAGCCCCGGCTACAATGAGCAGTTCTTC. Protein product: CASSPGYNEQFF.

The chain joins TRBV13 to TRBJ2-7; D is perhaps TRBD1 (6 bases). Trimming removed 3 bases at V and 0 bases at J, with 12 bases between. Germline V lookup: CDR1 PRHDT, CDR2 FYEKMQ (reference sequence). The CDR3 contains 15 residues. CDR3 coding DNA: TGTGCCAGCAGCTTCGCCGGGACACCCTCCTACGAGCAGTACTTC. It is translated as CASSFAGTPSYEQYF.

This clone was detected a few times. V usage is TRBV6-5 and J usage is TRBJ2-4, with a weak D call TRBD2 (5 bases). Germline CDR1 MNHEY, CDR2 SVGAGI. The ends were cut back, 0 bases at V and 8 bases at J, with 14 bases in the middle. The CDR3 totals 15 residues. CDR3 protein: CASSYSRVIRDIQYF. The DNA for the CDR3 is TGTGCCAGCAGTTACTCGAGGGTAATACGGGACATTCAGTACTTC.

The chain recombines TRBV5-6 with TRBJ2-7; TRBD2 matches 10 bases. Germline V gives CDR1 SGHDT, CDR2 YYEEEE. This CDR3 is built from 17 residues. The ends lost 0 bases at V and 0 bases at J; junction bases unmatched: 6. CDR3 coding DNA: TGTGCCAGCAGCTTGGGACTAGCGGGCCTAAGCTCCTACGAGCAGTACTTC. It is translated as CASSLGLAGLSSYEQYF.

V is TRBV6-6 and J is TRBJ1-4; D ambiguous. CDR1 and CDR2 (germline): MNHNY, SVGAGI (reference sequence). CDR3 size: 15 residues. Trimming cost V 6 bases and J 0 bases, with 11 bases left between them. This CDR3 reads CASSPLEATNEKLFF. CDR3 sequence (DNA): TGTGCCAGCAGCCCATTAGAGGCAACTAATGAAAAACTGTTTTTT.

This rearrangement joins TRBV25-1 to TRBJ1-5, with D possibly matching TRBD1 (6 bases). Trimming cost V 3 bases and J 7 bases, with 13 bases left between them. There are 14 residues in the CDR3. Germline CDR1 MGHDK, CDR2 SYGVNS. The CDR3 coding sequence is TGTGCCAGCAGTGAGTACAGGGCGGGCCAGCCCCAGCATTTT. Amino acids: CASSEYRAGQPQHF.

V is TRBV10-3 and J is TRBJ2-7; 8 nucleotides match TRBD2. Germline trimming cut 4 bases from V and 4 bases from J; bases unmatched to any gene: 6. CDR1 and CDR2 from the germline V gene are ENHRY and SYGVKD. This CDR3 is 14 amino acids long. The DNA of the CDR3 is TGTGCCATCAGTGCCCTGACTAGCGCTTACGAGCAGTACTTC. It encodes CAISALTSAYEQYF.

This clone turned up a few times. This sequence joins TRBV30 and TRBJ1-1; 10 bases line up with TRBD1. From germline, CDR1 is GTSNPN and CDR2 SVGIG (reference sequence). This CDR3 contains 13 residues. With V trimmed by 5 bases and J by 5 bases, 5 bases remained unmatched. The CDR3 nucleotides read TGTGCCTGGGAGATGGGACAGGGGACTGAAGCTTTCTTT. It is translated as CAWEMGQGTEAFF. Filled out from reference TRBV30 and TRBJ1-1, the complete variable domain reads SQTIHQWPATLVQPVGSPLSLECTVEGTSNPNLYWYRQAAGRGLQLLFYSVGIGQISSEVPQNLSASRPQDRQFILSSKKLLLSDSGFYLCAWEMGQGTEAFFGQGTRLTVV.

The gene calls are TRBV29-1 and TRBJ2-6; D unclear. The CDR3 extends over 15 amino acids. Germline V gives CDR1 SQVTM, CDR2 ANQGSEA. Trimming cost V 7 bases and J 2 bases, with 15 bases left between them. The CDR3 region is CSATAQSPGANVLTF. CDR3 coding DNA: TGCAGCGCGACCGCACAGAGCCCTGGGGCCAACGTCCTGACTTTC.

This chain uses TRBV9 with TRBJ2-3; 11 bases are a match to TRBD2. The CDR3 covers 13 residues. J lost 6 bases, V lost 7 bases, and 4 bases had no gene match. Germline-derived CDR1 and CDR2 are SGDLS and YYNGEE. This CDR3 reads CASELAGDDTQYF. The CDR3, as DNA: TGTGCCAGCGAACTAGCGGGAGACGATACGCAGTATTTT.

V usage is TRBV18 and J usage is TRBJ2-5; 8 bases are shared with TRBD2. This CDR3 contains 15 residues. V lost 8 bases, J lost 5 bases, and 13 bases stayed unmatched. Germline V gene data show CDR1 as KGHSH and CDR2 as LQKENI. The CDR3, as DNA: TGTGCCAGCAAACCTTCAGCGGGAGACCGGGAGACCCAGTACTTC. It encodes CASKPSAGDRETQYF.

This clone came up a few times. The rearrangement uses TRBV29-1 and TRBJ2-3, with D tentatively TRBD1 (6 bases). The CDR3 is 14 residues long. Trimming left V 4 bases short and J 1 base short, with 12 bases between. Looked up from germline, CDR1 is SQVTM and CDR2 is ANQGSEA. The CDR3 loop reads CSVADRPGTDTQYF. In DNA, the CDR3 is TGCAGCGTTGCCGACAGGCCAGGCACAGATACGCAGTATTTT.

The chain carries TRBV11-2 and TRBJ2-5; tentatively, D is TRBD2 (6 bases). CDR3 length equals 16 residues. Germline V CDR1 and CDR2: SGHAT, FQNNGV. V was shortened by 1 base and J by 1 base, with 13 bases between the two germline ends. CDR3 in DNA: TGTGCCAGCAGCTTAGTCGTCGCGGGACCCCAAGAGACCCAGTACTTC. It codes for CASSLVVAGPQETQYF.

V usage is TRBV27 and J usage is TRBJ2-7; TRBD1 matches 9 bases. The CDR3 has 18 residues. J gave up 5 bases and V 7 bases, and 21 bases lay outside the gene matches. Per the germline V gene, CDR1 is MNHEY and CDR2 is SMNVEV (reference sequence). CDR3 sequence: CASTPNSTGGALSHEQYF. CDR3 nucleotides: TGTGCCAGCACCCCAAATTCGACAGGGGGTGCCCTATCCCACGAGCAGTACTTC.